The clone carrying this TCR beta chain was observed many times. This entry is derived from a study of neurological immune-mediated disorders. Trimming took 0 bases from V and 4 from J, leaving 9 bases between them. In germline, CDR1 is DFQATT, CDR2 SNEGSKA (reference sequence). The CDR3 loop spans 13 amino acids. In TCRdb, the 5' RACE reads were re-called with MiXCR into one record per CDR3 protein. This table has under 90,000 distinct CDR3 sequences, 9% to 12% appearing once. V gene TRBV20-1 combines with J gene TRBJ1-1; D is unresolved. The receptor's source is a man aged 35 to 55 in good health. Sequenced sample: PBMCs. The DNA of the CDR3 is TGCAGTGCTAGAGATAAACACCTCACTGAAGCTTTCTTT. Residues: CSARDKHLTEAFF.